This TCR beta chain was identified during a study of cytomegalovirus exposure and HLA in healthy donors. Clones were read by immunoSEQ multiplex PCR, and TCRdb kept only the in-frame ones, dropping some. The sample has roughly 220,000 clones, over 70% seen once. Whole-study findings and limits: The study flagged about 160 TCR beta chains as cytomegalovirus-associated.

In its sample, this clone was seen once. Its antigen remains unidentified. Between the trimmed V and J ends, which lost 3 bases and 0 bases, there was a span of 12 bases. CDR3 length: 16 residues. Germline lookup yields CDR1 SGDLS and CDR2 YYNGEE. This sequence originates from a woman aged 25 to 39 in good health and CMV-seropositive. The rearrangement links TRBV9 to TRBJ2-2; D gene uncertain. The specimen was PBMCs. The chain's CDR3 is CASSARTDTNTGELFF. CDR3 sequence (DNA): TGTGCCAGCAGCGCGCGAACCGACACGAACACCGGGGAGCTGTTTTTT.